The rows below give T cell receptor beta chains drawn from one sample of a study of cytomegalovirus exposure and HLA in healthy donors. Assay: immunoSEQ multiplex PCR; the TCRdb copy retains only in-frame clones and omits some. Of 200,000 to 250,000 clones listed, roughly 84% were seen once; the top ten hold more than 12%. The material sequenced was PBMCs. Source of these receptors: a woman aged 30 to 39 in good health and CMV-seropositive. The CDR3 runs from the conserved cysteine through the conserved F or W. D genes are given only for firm matches. For some rows the clone size is stated as once, few or many, or as a class when expanded; others skip it.

>TRBJ2-7|TRBV5-1|NA|NA
TGCGCCAGCAGCTTGACCCGACAGGCCGAGCAGTACTTC
CASSLTRQAEQYF
>TRBJ2-1|TRBV7-8|TRBD2|NA
TGTGCCAGCAGCTTAGGGAGACTAGCCACCTACAATGAGCAGTTCTTC
CASSLGRLATYNEQFF
>TRBJ2-5|TRBV4-2|NA|NA
TGTGCCAGCAGCCAAGATGACGGGCCCTTAAGGGAGACCCAGTACTTC
CASSQDDGPLRETQYF
>TRBJ1-2|TRBV30|TRBD1|NA
TGTGCCTGGAGGGACAGGGGAGACTATGGCTACACCTTC
CAWRDRGDYGYTF
>TRBJ2-4|TRBV5-6|NA|NA
TGTGCCAGCAGCGCCCGACGGGGGTTACTCGATTGCTTC
CASSARRGLLDCF
>TRBJ2-7|TRBV11-2|NA|NA
TGTGCCAGCGGGAGGACCTTCTACGAGCAGTACTTC
CASGRTFYEQYF
>TRBJ2-2|TRBV4-1|NA|NA
TGCGCCAGCAGCCAAGTTACCGGGGAGCTGTTTTTT
CASSQVTGELFF
>TRBJ2-1|TRBV15|TRBD2|NA
TGTGCCACCAGCAGAGCTCCAGCGGGAGTCGAAAATGAGCAGTTCTTC
CATSRAPAGVENEQFF
>TRBJ2-2|TRBV4-3|NA|NA
TGCGCCAGCAGCCAAGGACTAGTGGGCACCGGGGAGCTGTTTTTT
CASSQGLVGTGELFF
>TRBJ1-2|TRBV7-3|NA|NA
TGTGCCAGCAGCTTAGCCGGGGGCTATGGCTACACCTTC
CASSLAGGYGYTF
>TRBJ1-2|TRBV9|NA|NA
TGTGCCAGCAGCGTAGAAGGGAATGGCTACACCTTC
CASSVEGNGYTF
>TRBJ2-7|TRBV11-2|NA|NA
TGTGCCAGCAGCTTACCGTCGCTGATTGACTTC
CASSLPSLIDF
>TRBJ1-5|TRBV30|TRBD1|NA
TGTGCCTGGGCGGGACAGTCAGGGCAGCCCCAGCATTTT
CAWAGQSGQPQHF
>TRBJ1-2|TRBV5-1|NA|NA
TGCGCCAGCAGCTTGCTGGCAGCTGTTGGCTACACCTTC
CASSLLAAVGYTF
>TRBJ1-1|TRBV6-6|NA|few
TGTGCCAGCAGTGGGGGGGCTCAGTTTAGGAACACTGAAGCTTTCTTT
CASSGGAQFRNTEAFF
>TRBJ2-7|TRBV30|NA|NA
TGTGCCTGGACAGGGAGAACCTACGAGCAGTACTTC
CAWTGRTYEQYF
>TRBJ1-4|TRBV18|NA|NA
TGTGCCAGCTCACTCGTTCCAGTTAATGAAAAACTGTTTTTT
CASSLVPVNEKLFF
>TRBJ1-2|TRBV18|NA|NA
TGTGCCAGCTCTCCCGGGACCTATGGCTACACCTTC
CASSPGTYGYTF
>TRBJ2-5|TRBV6-1|TRBD1|NA
TGTGCCAGCGAAACAGGGGTCCAGCAAGAGACCCAGTACTTC
CASETGVQQETQYF
>TRBJ2-1|TRBV30|NA|NA
TGTGCCTGGAGTCCCGGACTTTACAATGAGCAGTTCTTC
CAWSPGLYNEQFF
>TRBJ2-3|TRBV6-6|NA|once
TGTGCCAGCAGCCCTCTAGAACGAACAGATACGCAGTATTTT
CASSPLERTDTQYF
>TRBJ1-1|TRBV30|NA|once
TGTGCCTGGAGTGTATTGCGGGCTCACACTGAAGCTTTCTTT
CAWSVLRAHTEAFF
>TRBJ2-2|TRBV4-2|TRBD2|NA
TGTGCCAGCAGAGACCTACAAAAGGCTAGCGGGAGCGGTTGGACCGGGGAGCTGTTTTTT
CASRDLQKASGSGWTGELFF
>TRBJ1-1|TRBV5-1|NA|many
TGCGCCAGCAGCTTGATAGGGAACACTGAAGCTTTCTTT
CASSLIGNTEAFF
>TRBJ2-1|TRBV5-1|NA|NA
TGCGCCAGCAGCTTTGTGAGCTCCTACAATGAGCAGTTCTTC
CASSFVSSYNEQFF
>TRBJ2-1|TRBV9|TRBD2|NA
TGTGCCAGCAGCAAAACTAGCGGGAGTTCGCAGTTCTTC
CASSKTSGSSQFF
>TRBJ1-1|TRBV15|NA|NA
TGTGCCACCAGCAGAGATGGGGGCGGCACTGAAGCTTTCTTT
CATSRDGGGTEAFF
>TRBJ2-5|TRBV6-1|TRBD2|NA
TGTGCCAGCAGTCCAAGCGGGAGGGCCCCCCAGTACTTC
CASSPSGRAPQYF